A selection of T cell receptor beta chains follows, all from one sample in a study of blood T cell repertoires in COVID-19. Only in-frame clones appear in the TCRdb table, and some are missing; sequencing was by immunoSEQ multiplex PCR. The data show 75,000 to 90,000 clones, roughly 88% seen once. The specimen sequenced was peripheral blood. The receptor set was obtained from a man older than 75 with acute or convalescent COVID-19. CDR3s include the opening cysteine and the closing phenylalanine or tryptophan. Fields, in order: V gene, J gene, D gene, clone size, CDR3 DNA, CDR3 protein. The D gene is left open where the match is weak. Only part of the rows carry a size: once, few, many, or a class if the clone is expanded.

V: TRBV6-5; J: TRBJ2-7; D: TRBD2; size: .; DNA: TGTGCCAGCAGTTCCCCCCGGGAGGGCGACGAGCAGTACTTC; CDR3: CASSSPREGDEQYF
V: TRBV19; J: TRBJ1-5; D: TRBD1; size: .; DNA: TGTGCCAGCTCGGACAGGGCGGCTAGCAATCAGCCCCAGCATTTT; CDR3: CASSDRAASNQPQHF
V: TRBV7-8; J: TRBJ1-4; D: TRBD1; size: .; DNA: TGTGCCAGCAGCATGACAGGGACCGTAAAACTGTTTTTT; CDR3: CASSMTGTVKLFF
V: TRBV29-1; J: TRBJ1-2; D: TRBD1; size: .; DNA: TGCAGCGATGACAGGGTTGACGGCTACACCTTC; CDR3: CSDDRVDGYTF
V: TRBV5-5; J: TRBJ2-1; D: TRBD1; size: .; DNA: TGTGCCAGCAGCTGGGGGACAGGGATCTCCTACAATGAGCAGTTCTTC; CDR3: CASSWGTGISYNEQFF
V: TRBV29-1; J: TRBJ1-5; D: TRBD1; size: .; DNA: TGCAGCGTTTGGGTCGGGGACAGGGGTGAGCCCCAGCATTTT; CDR3: CSVWVGDRGEPQHF
V: TRBV5-4; J: TRBJ2-7; D: TRBD2; size: once; DNA: TGTGCCAGCAGCTTACCTAGCGGGAGACCTTACGAGCAGTACTTC; CDR3: CASSLPSGRPYEQYF
V: TRBV28; J: TRBJ1-5; D: TRBD1; size: .; DNA: TGTGCCAGCAGTTCCCCTCGACAGGGGAGCCTCAATCAGCCCCAGCATTTT; CDR3: CASSSPRQGSLNQPQHF
V: TRBV4-1; J: TRBJ2-7; D: .; size: few; DNA: TGCGCCAGCAGCCAAGTCGGGAACGAGCAGTACTTC; CDR3: CASSQVGNEQYF
V: TRBV29-1; J: TRBJ1-1; D: TRBD1; size: .; DNA: TGCAGCGTTGTAATATCAGGGGGCTTGAACACTGAAGCTTTCTTT; CDR3: CSVVISGGLNTEAFF
V: TRBV28; J: TRBJ1-5; D: .; size: .; DNA: TGTGCCACCCTGGGGCAGGGTAACAATCAGCCCCAGCATTTT; CDR3: CATLGQGNNQPQHF
V: TRBV10-2; J: TRBJ1-1; D: TRBD1; size: .; DNA: TGCGCCAGCAGAGCATCGGGACAGGAAGCTTTCTTT; CDR3: CASRASGQEAFF
V: TRBV5-1; J: TRBJ1-2; D: TRBD1; size: .; DNA: TGCGCCAGCAGCCCGGGACAGCAAAACTATGGCTACACCTTC; CDR3: CASSPGQQNYGYTF
V: TRBV30; J: TRBJ2-7; D: TRBD2; size: few; DNA: TGTGCCGGCACCTCTAGCGGGGGGACCTACGAGCAGTACTTC; CDR3: CAGTSSGGTYEQYF
V: TRBV11-2; J: TRBJ1-2; D: .; size: .; DNA: TGTGCCAGCAGCCACCAGGGCTATGGCTACACCTTC; CDR3: CASSHQGYGYTF
V: TRBV7-2; J: TRBJ2-5; D: .; size: .; DNA: TGTGCCAGCAAGCGGTACTCAGAGACCCAGTACTTC; CDR3: CASKRYSETQYF
V: TRBV27; J: TRBJ1-2; D: .; size: .; DNA: TGTGCCAGCAGAGCCCCCGAGGATGGCTACACCTTC; CDR3: CASRAPEDGYTF
V: TRBV5-6; J: TRBJ2-7; D: .; size: .; DNA: TGTGCCAGCAGACCCTCAGGGCGCGGATGGGGTGACGAGCAGTACTTC; CDR3: CASRPSGRGWGDEQYF
V: TRBV29-1; J: TRBJ2-5; D: .; size: once; DNA: TGCAGCGTTGAAGGTGATGAGGAGACCCAGTACTTC; CDR3: CSVEGDEETQYF
V: TRBV27; J: TRBJ1-1; D: TRBD1; size: .; DNA: TGTGCCAGCAGTTCCCCGACAGGGGGCAGGGTCACTGAAGCTTTCTTT; CDR3: CASSSPTGGRVTEAFF